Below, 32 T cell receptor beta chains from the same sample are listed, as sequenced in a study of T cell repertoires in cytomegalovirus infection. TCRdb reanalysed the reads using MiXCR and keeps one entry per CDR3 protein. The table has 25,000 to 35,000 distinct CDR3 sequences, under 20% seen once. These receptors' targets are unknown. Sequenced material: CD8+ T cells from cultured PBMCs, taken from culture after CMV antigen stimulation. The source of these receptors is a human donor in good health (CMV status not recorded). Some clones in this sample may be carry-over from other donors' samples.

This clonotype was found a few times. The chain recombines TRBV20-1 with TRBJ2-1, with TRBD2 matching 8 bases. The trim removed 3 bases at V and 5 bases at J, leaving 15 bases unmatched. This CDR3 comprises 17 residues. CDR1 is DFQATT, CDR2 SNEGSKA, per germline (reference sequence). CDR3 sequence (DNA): TGCAGTGCTAGTCCTCCTCTTGGACTAGCCGGCCACAATGAGCAGTTCTTC. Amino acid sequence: CSASPPLGLAGHNEQFF.

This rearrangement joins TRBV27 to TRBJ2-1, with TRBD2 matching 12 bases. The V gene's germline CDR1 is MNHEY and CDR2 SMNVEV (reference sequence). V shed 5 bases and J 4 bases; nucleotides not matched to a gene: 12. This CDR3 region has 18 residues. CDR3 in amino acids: CASSPEGLAGGRYNEQFF. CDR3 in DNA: TGTGCCAGCAGTCCCGAGGGGCTAGCGGGGGGGCGGTACAATGAGCAGTTCTTC.

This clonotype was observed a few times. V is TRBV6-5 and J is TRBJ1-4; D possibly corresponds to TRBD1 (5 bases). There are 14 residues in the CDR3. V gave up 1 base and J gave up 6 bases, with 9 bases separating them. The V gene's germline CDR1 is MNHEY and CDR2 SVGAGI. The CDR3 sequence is CASSYYGGYEKLFF. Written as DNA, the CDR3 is TGTGCCAGCAGTTACTACGGGGGATATGAAAAACTGTTTTTT.

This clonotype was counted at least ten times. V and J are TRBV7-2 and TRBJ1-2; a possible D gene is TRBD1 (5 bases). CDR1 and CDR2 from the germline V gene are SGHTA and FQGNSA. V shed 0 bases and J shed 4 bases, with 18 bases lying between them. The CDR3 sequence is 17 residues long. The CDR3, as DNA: TGTGCCAGCAGCTTAGCGTCCACAGGCAGAAGCCTCTATGGCTACACCTTC. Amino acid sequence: CASSLASTGRSLYGYTF.

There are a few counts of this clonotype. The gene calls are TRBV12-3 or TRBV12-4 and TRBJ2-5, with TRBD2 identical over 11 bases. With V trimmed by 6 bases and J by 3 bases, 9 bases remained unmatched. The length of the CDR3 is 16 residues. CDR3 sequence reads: CASSSRSSGRKETQYF. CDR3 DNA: TGTGCCAGCAGCTCCCGGTCTAGCGGGAGGAAAGAGACCCAGTACTTC.

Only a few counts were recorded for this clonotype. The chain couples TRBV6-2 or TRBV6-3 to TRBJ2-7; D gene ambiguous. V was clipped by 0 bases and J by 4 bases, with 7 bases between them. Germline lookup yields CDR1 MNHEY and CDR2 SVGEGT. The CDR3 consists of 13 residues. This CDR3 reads CASSYSNKYEQYF. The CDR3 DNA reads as TGTGCCAGCAGTTACTCGAACAAATACGAGCAGTACTTC.

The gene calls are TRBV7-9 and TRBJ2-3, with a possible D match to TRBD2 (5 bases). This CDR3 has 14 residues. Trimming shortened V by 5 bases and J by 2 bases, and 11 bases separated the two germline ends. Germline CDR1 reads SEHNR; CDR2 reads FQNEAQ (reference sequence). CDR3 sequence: CASSPVDFTDTQYF. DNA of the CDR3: TGTGCCAGCAGCCCGGTGGACTTCACAGATACGCAGTATTTT.

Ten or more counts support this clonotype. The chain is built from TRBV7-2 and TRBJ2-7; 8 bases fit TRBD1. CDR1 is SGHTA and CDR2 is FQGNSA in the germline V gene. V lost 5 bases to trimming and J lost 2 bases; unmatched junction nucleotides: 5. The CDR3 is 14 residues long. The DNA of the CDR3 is TGTGCCAGCAGCCCGGACAGGGTGGCCTACGAGCAGTACTTC. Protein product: CASSPDRVAYEQYF. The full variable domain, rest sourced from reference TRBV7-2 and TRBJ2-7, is GAGVSQSPSNKVTEKGKDVELRCDPISGHTALYWYRQSLGQGLEFLIYFQGNSAPDKSGLPSDRFSAERTGGSVSTLTIQRTQQEDSAVYLCASSPDRVAYEQYFGPGTRLTVT.

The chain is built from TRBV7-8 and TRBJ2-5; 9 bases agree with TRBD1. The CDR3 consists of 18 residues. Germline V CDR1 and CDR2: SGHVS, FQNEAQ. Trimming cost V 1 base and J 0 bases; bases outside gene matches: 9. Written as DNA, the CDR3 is TGTGCCAGCAGCTTAGGGACACAGGGGGCACTGTACCAAGAGACCCAGTACTTC. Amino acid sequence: CASSLGTQGALYQETQYF.

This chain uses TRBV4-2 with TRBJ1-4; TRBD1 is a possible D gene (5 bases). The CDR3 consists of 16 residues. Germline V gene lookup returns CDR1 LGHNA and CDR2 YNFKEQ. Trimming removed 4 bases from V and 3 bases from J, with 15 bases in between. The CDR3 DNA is TGTGCCAGCAGCCGGGCAAGGGACCGACCTAATGAAAAACTGTTTTTT. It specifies CASSRARDRPNEKLFF.

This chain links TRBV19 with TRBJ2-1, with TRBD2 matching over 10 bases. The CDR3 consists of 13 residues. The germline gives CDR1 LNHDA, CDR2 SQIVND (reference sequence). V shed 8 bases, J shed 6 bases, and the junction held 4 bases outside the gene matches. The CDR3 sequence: CASSSGSGNEQFF. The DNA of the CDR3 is TGTGCCAGTTCTAGCGGGAGTGGCAATGAGCAGTTCTTC.

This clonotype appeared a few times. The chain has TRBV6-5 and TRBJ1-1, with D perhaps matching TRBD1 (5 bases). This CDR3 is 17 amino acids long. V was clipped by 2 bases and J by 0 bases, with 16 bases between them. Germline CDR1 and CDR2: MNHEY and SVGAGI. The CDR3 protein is CASSYRDWEIMNTEAFF. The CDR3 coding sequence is TGTGCCAGCAGTTACCGGGACTGGGAGATCATGAACACTGAAGCTTTCTTT.

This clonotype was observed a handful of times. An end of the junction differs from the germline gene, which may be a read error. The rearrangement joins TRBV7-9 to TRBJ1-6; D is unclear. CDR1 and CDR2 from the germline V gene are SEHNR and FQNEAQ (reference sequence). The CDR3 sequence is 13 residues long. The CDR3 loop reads CASSPSFNSPLHF. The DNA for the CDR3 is TGTGCCAGCAGCCCCTCCTTTAATTCACCCCTCCACTTT.

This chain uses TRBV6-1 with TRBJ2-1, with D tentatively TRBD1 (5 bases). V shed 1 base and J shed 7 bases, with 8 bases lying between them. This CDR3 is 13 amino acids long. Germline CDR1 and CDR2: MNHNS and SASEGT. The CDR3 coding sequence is TGTGCCAGCAGTGAAGGACAGACGAATGAGCAGTTCTTC. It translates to CASSEGQTNEQFF.

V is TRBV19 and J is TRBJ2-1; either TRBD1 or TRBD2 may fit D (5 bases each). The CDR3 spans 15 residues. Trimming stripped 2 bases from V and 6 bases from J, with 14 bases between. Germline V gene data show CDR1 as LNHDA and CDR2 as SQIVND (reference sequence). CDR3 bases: TGTGCCAGTAGTATACGGGGCTCTGGTCCCAATGAGCAGTTCTTC. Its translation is CASSIRGSGPNEQFF. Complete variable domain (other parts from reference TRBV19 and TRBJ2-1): DGGITQSPKYLFRKEGQNVTLSCEQNLNHDAMYWYRQDPGQGLRLIYYSQIVNDFQKGDIAEGYSVSREKKESFPLTVTSAQKNPTAFYLCASSIRGSGPNEQFFGPGTRLTVL.

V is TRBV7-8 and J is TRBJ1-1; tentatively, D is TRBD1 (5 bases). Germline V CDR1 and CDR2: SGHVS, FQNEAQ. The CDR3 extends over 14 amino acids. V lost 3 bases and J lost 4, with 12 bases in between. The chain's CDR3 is CASSLRGGTTEAFF. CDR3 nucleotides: TGTGCCAGCAGCTTGAGGGGAGGAACCACTGAAGCTTTCTTT.

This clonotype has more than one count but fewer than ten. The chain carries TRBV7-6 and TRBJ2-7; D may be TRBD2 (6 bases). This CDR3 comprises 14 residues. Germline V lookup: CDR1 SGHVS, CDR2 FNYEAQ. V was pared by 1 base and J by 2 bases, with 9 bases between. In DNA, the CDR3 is TGTGCCAGCAGCTTAGGTGGGACTGCCTACGAGCAGTACTTC. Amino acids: CASSLGGTAYEQYF.

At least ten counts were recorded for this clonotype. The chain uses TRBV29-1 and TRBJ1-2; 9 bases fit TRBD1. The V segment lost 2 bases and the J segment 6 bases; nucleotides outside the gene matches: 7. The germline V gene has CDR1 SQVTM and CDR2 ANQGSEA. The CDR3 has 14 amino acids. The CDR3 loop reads CSVETGQGFDGYTF. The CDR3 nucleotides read TGCAGCGTTGAAACTGGACAGGGGTTTGATGGCTACACCTTC.

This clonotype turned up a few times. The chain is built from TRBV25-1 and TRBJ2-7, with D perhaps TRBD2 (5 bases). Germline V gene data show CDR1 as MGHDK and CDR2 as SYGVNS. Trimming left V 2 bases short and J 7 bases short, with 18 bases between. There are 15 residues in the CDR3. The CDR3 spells CASSEGGKPSGEQYF. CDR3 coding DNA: TGTGCCAGCAGTGAAGGAGGAAAGCCCTCCGGAGAGCAGTACTTC.

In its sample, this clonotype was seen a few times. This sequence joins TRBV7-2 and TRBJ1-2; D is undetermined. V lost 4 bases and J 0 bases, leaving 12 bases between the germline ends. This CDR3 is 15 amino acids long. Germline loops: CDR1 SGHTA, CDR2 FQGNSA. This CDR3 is CASSYQTSANYGYTF. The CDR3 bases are TGTGCCAGCAGCTACCAGACAAGCGCTAACTATGGCTACACCTTC.

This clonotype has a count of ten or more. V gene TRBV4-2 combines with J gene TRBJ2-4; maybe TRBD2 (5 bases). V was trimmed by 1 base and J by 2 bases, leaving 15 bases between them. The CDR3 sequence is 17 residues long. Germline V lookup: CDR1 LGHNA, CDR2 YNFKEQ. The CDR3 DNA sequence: TGTGCCAGCAGCCAAGCTACCGAGGGCCAGACCAAAAACATTCAGTACTTC. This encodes CASSQATEGQTKNIQYF.

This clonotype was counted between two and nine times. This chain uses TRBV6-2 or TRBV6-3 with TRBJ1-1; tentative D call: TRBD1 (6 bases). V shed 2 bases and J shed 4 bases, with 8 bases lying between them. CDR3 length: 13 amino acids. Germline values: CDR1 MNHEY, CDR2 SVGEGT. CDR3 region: CASSYQGGTEAFF. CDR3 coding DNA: TGTGCCAGCAGTTACCAAGGGGGCACTGAAGCTTTCTTT.

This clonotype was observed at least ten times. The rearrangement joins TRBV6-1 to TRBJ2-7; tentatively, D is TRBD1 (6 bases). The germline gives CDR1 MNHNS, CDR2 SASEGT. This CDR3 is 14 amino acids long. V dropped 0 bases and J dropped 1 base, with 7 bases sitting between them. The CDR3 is CASSEAGGSYEQYF. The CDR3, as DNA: TGTGCCAGCAGTGAAGCAGGGGGATCCTACGAGCAGTACTTC.

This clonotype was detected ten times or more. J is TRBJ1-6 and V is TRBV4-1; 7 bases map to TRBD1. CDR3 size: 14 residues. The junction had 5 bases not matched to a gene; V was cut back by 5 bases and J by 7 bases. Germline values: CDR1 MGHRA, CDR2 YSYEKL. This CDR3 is CASSNRDRNSPLHF. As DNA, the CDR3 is TGCGCCAGCAGCAACCGGGACAGAAATTCACCCCTCCACTTT.

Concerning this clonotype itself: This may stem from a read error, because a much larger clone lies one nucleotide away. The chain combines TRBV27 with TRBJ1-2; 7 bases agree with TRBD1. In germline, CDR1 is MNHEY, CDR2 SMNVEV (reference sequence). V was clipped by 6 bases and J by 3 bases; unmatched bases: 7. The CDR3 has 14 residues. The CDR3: CASSFDRADYGYTF. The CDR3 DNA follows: TGTGCCAGCAGCTTTGACAGGGCCGACTATGGCTACACCTTC.

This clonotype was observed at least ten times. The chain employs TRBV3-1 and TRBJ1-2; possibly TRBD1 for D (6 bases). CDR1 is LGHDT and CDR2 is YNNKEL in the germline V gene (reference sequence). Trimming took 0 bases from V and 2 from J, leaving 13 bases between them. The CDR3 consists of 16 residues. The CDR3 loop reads CASSQDRGHSNYGYTF. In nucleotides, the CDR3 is TGTGCCAGCAGCCAAGATAGGGGACACTCAAACTATGGCTACACCTTC.

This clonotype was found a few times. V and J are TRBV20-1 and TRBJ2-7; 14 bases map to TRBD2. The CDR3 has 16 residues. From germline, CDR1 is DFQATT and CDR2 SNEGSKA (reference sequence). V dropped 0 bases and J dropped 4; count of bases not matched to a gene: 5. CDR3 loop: CSAREGTSGSGYEQYF. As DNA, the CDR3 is TGCAGTGCTAGAGAGGGGACTAGCGGGAGCGGGTACGAGCAGTACTTC.

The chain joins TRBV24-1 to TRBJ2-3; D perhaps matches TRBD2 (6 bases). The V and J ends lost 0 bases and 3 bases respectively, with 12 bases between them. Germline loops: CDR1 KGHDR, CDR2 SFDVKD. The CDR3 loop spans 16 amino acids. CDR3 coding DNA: TGTGCCACCAGTGATTTGCGGGGGAGCACAACAGATACGCAGTATTTT. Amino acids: CATSDLRGSTTDTQYF.

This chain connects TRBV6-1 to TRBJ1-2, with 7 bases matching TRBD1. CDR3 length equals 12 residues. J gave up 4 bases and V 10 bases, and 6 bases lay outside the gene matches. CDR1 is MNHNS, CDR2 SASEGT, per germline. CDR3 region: CAIWDRVYGYTF. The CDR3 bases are TGTGCCATTTGGGACAGAGTCTATGGCTACACCTTC.

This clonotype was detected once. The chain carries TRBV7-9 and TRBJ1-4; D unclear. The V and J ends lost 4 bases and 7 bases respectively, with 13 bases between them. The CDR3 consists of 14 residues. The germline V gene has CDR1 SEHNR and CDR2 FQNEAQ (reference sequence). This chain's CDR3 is CASSSTGWSEKLFF. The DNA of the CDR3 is TGTGCCAGCAGCTCCACGGGGTGGAGTGAAAAACTGTTTTTT.

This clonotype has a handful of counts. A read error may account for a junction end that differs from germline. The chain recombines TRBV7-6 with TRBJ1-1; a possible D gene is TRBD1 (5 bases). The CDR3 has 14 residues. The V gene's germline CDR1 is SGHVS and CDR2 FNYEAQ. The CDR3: CASSPEGASTEAYF. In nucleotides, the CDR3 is TGTGCCAGCAGCCCCGAAGGGGCAAGCACTGAAGCTTACTTT.

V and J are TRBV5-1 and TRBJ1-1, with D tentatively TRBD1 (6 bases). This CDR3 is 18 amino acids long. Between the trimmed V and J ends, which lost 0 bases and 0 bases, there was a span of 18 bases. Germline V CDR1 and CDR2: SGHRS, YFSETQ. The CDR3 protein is CASSLGGLKAKVNTEAFF. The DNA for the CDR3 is TGCGCCAGCAGCTTGGGGGGGCTTAAGGCGAAGGTGAACACTGAAGCTTTCTTT.